The sequence of this T cell receptor beta chain was determined in a study of CD8 T cells in Susac syndrome. Random hexamers were used to reverse transcribe 0.5 to 1 ug of RNA. The CDR3 of TCR beta was amplified by immunoSEQ multiplex PCR across 54 Vbeta and 13 Jbeta. Using its own MiXCR run on the immunoSEQ multiplex PCR reads, TCRdb lists one record per CDR3 protein. The sample carries roughly 200,000 distinct CDR3 sequences, approximately 95% recorded once. V shed 3 bases and J shed 4 bases, with 13 bases lying between them. The CDR3 is 13 amino acids. Germline V gives CDR1 DFQATT, CDR2 SNEGSKA (reference sequence). Peripheral blood CD8+ and CD4+ T cells were profiled by TCR beta sequencing.

This receptor was obtained from a human donor with multiple sclerosis. The sample was CD4+ T cells from PBMCs. The chain has TRBV20-1 and TRBJ2-7; tentative D call: TRBD1 (7 bases). The CDR3 loop reads CSASDRAGYEQYF. The DNA for the CDR3 is TGCAGTGCTAGCGACAGGGCGGGGTACGAGCAGTACTTC.